Here is one T cell receptor beta chain with its context. This entry belongs to a study of PD-1 blockade in classical Hodgkin lymphoma. Time point noted: newly diagnosed, previously untreated cHL patient sample. The V gene end was trimmed by 4 bases and the J gene end by 2 bases; junction bases not matched to a gene: 9. The CDR3 has 16 amino acids. From germline, CDR1 is MNHNS and CDR2 SASEGT. TCRdb's copy holds only in-frame clones and misses some; the assay was immunoSEQ multiplex PCR. The sample consists of approximately 70,000 clones, more than 85% of them appearing once. The source is a human donor with classical Hodgkin lymphoma. The chain recombines TRBV6-1 with TRBJ2-7; 9 bases map to TRBD2. Sequencing used peripheral blood mononuclear cells (PBMCs). DNA of the CDR3: TGTGCCAGCAGTGGTGCCATGGGACTAGCAACCTACGAGCAGTACTTC. Encoded protein: CASSGAMGLATYEQYF.